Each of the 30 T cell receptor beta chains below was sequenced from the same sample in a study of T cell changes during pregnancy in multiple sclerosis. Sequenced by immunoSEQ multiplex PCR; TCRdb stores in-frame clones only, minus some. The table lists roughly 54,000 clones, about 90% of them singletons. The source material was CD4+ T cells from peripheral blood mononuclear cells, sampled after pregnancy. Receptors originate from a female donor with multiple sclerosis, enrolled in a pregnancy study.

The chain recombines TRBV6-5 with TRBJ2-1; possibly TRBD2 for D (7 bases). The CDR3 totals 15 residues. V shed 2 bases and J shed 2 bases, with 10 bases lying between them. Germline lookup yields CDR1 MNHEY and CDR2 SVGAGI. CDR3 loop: CASSYEGGTYNEQFF. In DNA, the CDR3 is TGTGCCAGCAGTTACGAGGGGGGGACCTACAATGAGCAGTTCTTC.

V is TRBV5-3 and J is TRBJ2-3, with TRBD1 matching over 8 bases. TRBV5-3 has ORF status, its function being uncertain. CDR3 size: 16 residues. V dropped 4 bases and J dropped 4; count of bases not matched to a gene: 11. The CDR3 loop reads CARSLRDRRRADTQYF. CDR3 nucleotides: TGTGCCAGAAGCCTCCGGGACAGGCGGAGGGCAGATACGCAGTATTTT.

DNA of the CDR3: TGTGCCATCAGTGAGTCTTCGGGACTAGCGGGGGGCAATGAGCAGTTCTTC. Amino acid sequence: CAISESSGLAGGNEQFF. This sequence joins TRBV10-3 and TRBJ2-1; 15 nucleotides agree with TRBD2. Germline V CDR1 and CDR2: ENHRY, SYGVKD. Trimming took 0 bases from V and 6 from J; bases not matched to a gene: 3. The CDR3 runs to 17 residues.

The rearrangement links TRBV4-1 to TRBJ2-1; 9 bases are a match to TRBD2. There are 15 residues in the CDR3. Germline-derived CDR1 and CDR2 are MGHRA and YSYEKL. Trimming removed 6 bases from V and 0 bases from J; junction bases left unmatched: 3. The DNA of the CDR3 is TGCGCCAGCAGAGCGGGACTAGCCTCCTACAATGAGCAGTTCTTC. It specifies CASRAGLASYNEQFF.

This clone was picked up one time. CDR3 sequence: CASSQDRAQGSKNIQYF. The CDR3, as DNA: TGTGCCAGCAGCCAAGATCGGGCCCAGGGTTCCAAAAACATTCAGTACTTC. The V and J genes are TRBV14 and TRBJ2-4; D perhaps matches TRBD1 (5 bases). Germline CDR1 reads SGHDN; CDR2 reads FVKESK. V was shortened by 0 bases and J by 2 bases, with 14 bases between the two germline ends. CDR3 length: 17 amino acids.

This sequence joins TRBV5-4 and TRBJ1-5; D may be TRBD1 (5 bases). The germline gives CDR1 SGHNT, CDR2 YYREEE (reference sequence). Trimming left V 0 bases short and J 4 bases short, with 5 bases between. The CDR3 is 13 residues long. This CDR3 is CASSLGQNQPQHF. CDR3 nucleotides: TGTGCCAGCAGCTTGGGACAGAATCAGCCCCAGCATTTT.

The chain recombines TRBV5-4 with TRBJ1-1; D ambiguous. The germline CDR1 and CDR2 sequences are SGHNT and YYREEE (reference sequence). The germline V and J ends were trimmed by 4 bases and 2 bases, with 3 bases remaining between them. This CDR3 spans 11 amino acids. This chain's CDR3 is CASSLNTEAFF. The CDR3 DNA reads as TGTGCCAGCAGCCTCAACACTGAAGCTTTCTTT.

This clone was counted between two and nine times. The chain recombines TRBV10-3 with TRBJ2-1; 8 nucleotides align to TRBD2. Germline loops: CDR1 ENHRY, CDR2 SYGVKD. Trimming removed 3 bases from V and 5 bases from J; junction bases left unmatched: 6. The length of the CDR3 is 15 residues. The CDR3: CAISDSAGEHNEQFF. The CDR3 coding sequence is TGTGCCATCAGTGATTCAGCGGGGGAACACAATGAGCAGTTCTTC.

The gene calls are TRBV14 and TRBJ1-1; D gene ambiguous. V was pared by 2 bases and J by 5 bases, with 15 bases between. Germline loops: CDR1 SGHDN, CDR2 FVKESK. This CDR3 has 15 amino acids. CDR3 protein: CASSQLQATGTEAFF. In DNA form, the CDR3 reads TGTGCCAGCAGCCAACTGCAGGCCACGGGGACTGAAGCTTTCTTT.

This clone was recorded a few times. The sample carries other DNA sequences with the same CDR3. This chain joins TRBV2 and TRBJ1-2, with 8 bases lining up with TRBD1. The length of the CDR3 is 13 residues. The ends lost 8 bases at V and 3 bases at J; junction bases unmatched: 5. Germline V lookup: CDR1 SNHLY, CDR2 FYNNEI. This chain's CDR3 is CASSAGGDYGYTF. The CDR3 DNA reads TGTGCCAGCTCGGCAGGGGGCGACTATGGCTACACCTTC.

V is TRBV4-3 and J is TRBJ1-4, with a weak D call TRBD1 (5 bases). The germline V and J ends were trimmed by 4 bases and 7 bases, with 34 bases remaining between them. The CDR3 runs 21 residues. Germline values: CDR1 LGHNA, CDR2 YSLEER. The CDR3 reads CASSRSLGTGTSVTEGEKLFF. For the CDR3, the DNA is TGCGCCAGCAGCCGAAGCCTGGGAACCGGGACTTCCGTGACTGAAGGTGAAAAACTGTTTTTT.

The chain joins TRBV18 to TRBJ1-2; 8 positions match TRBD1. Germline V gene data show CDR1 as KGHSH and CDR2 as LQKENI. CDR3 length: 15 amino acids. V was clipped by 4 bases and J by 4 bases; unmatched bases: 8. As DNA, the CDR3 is TGTGCCAGCTCACGAGACAGGGGCGAAAGCTATGGCTACACCTTC. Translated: CASSRDRGESYGYTF.

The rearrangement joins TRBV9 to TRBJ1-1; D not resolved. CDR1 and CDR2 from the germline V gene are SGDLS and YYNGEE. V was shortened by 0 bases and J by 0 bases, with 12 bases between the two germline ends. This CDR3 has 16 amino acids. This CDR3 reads CASSVATGALNTEAFF. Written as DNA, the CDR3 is TGTGCCAGCAGCGTAGCCACGGGAGCCTTGAACACTGAAGCTTTCTTT.

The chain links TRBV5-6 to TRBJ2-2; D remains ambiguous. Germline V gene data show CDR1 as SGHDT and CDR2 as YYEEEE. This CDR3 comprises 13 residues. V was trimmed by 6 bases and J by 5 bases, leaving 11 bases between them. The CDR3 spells CASTRRFTGELFF. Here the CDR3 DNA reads TGTGCCAGCACCCGCAGGTTTACCGGGGAGCTGTTTTTT. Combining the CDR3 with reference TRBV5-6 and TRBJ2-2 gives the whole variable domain DAGVTQSPTHLIKTRGQQVTLRCSPKSGHDTVSWYQQALGQGPQFIFQYYEEEERQRGNFPDRFSGHQFPNYSSELNVNALLLGDSALYLCASTRRFTGELFFGEGSRLTVL.

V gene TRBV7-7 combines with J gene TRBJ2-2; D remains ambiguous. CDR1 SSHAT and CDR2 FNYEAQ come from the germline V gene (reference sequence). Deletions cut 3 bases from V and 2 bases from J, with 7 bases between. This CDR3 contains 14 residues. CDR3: CASSLAENTGELFF. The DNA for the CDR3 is TGTGCCAGCAGCTTGGCGGAAAACACCGGGGAGCTGTTTTTT.

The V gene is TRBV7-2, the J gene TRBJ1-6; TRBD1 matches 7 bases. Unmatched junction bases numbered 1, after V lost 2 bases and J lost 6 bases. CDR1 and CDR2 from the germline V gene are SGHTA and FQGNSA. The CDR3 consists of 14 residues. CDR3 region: CASSLRDSNSPLHF. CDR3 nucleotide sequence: TGTGCCAGCAGCTTAAGGGACAGTAATTCACCCCTCCACTTT.

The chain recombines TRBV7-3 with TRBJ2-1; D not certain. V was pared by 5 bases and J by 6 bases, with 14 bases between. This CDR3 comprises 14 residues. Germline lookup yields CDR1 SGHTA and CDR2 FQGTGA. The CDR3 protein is CASSPNSPSNEQFF. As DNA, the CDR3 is TGTGCCAGCAGCCCCAACAGTCCGTCCAATGAGCAGTTCTTC.

CDR3 region: CASSTFHSNSPLHF. CDR3 sequence (DNA): TGTGCCAGCAGTACTTTTCACTCGAATTCACCCCTCCACTTT. The rearrangement uses TRBV2 and TRBJ1-6, with unresolved D. The germline V gene has CDR1 SNHLY and CDR2 FYNNEI. The V end was cut by 5 bases, the J end by 7 bases, with 12 bases between. This CDR3 is 14 amino acids long.

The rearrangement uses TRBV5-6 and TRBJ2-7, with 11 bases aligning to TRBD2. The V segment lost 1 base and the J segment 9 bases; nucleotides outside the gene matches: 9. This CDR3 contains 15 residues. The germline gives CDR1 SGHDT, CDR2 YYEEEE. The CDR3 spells CASSLPITSGGGQYF. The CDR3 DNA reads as TGTGCCAGCAGCTTGCCCATTACTAGCGGGGGAGGGCAGTACTTC.

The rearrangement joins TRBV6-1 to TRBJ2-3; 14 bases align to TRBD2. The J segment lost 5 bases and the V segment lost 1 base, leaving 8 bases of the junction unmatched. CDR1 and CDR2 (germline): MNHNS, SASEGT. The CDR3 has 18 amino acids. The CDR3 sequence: CASSEVTSGGGLRDTQYF. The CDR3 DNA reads TGTGCCAGCAGTGAAGTGACTAGCGGGGGGGGACTTCGAGATACGCAGTATTTT.

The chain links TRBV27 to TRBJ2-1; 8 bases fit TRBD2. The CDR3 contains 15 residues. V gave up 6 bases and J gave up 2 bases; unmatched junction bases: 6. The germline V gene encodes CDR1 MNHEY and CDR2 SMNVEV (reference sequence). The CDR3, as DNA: TGTGCCAGCAGGCCCCCGGGAGGGGCCTACAATGAGCAGTTCTTC. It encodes CASRPPGGAYNEQFF.

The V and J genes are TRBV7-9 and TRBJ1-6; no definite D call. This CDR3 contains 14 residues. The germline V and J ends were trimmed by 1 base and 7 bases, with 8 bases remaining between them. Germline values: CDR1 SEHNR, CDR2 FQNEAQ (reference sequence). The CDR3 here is CASSLGGANSPLHF. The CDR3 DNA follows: TGTGCCAGCAGCTTAGGGGGAGCCAATTCACCCCTCCACTTT.

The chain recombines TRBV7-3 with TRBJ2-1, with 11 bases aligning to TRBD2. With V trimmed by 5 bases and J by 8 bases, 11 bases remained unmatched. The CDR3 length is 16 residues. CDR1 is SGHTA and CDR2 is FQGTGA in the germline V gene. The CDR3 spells CASSPALAGGSHEQFF. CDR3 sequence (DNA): TGTGCCAGCAGCCCCGCCCTAGCGGGGGGTTCACATGAGCAGTTCTTC.

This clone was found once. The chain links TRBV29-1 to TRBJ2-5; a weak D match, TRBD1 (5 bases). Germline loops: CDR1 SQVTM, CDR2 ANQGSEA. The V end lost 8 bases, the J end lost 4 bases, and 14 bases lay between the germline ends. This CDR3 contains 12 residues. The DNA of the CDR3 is TGCAGCCCCTTAACGCAGGGAGAGACCCAGTACTTC. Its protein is CSPLTQGETQYF.

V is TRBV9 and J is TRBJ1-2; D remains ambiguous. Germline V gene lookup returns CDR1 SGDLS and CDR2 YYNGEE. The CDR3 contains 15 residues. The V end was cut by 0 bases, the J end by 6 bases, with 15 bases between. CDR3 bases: TGTGCCAGCAGCGTAGATGAGAGGATTCGGGATGGCTACACCTTC. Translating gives CASSVDERIRDGYTF.

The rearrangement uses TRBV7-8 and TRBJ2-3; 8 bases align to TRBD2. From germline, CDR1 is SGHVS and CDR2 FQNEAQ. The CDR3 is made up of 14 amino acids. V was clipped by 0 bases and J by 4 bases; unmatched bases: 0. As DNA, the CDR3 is TGTGCCAGCAGCTTAGCGCGGGGGGCAGATACGCAGTATTTT. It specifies CASSLARGADTQYF. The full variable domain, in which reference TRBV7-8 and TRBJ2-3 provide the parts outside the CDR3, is GAGVSQSPRYKVAKRGQDVALRCDPISGHVSLFWYQQALGQGPEFLTYFQNEAQLDKSGLPSDRFFAERPEGSVSTLKIQRTQQEDSAVYLCASSLARGADTQYFGPGTRLTVL.

The CDR3 here is CATSRDGGGQGYEQYF. Written as DNA, the CDR3 is TGTGCCACCAGCAGAGATGGAGGGGGACAGGGCTACGAGCAGTACTTC. The J gene is TRBJ2-7, the V gene TRBV15, with 9 bases identical to TRBD1. Germline V gene lookup returns CDR1 LNHNV and CDR2 YYDKDF (reference sequence). With V trimmed by 0 bases and J by 3 bases, 6 bases remained unmatched. The CDR3 has 16 amino acids.

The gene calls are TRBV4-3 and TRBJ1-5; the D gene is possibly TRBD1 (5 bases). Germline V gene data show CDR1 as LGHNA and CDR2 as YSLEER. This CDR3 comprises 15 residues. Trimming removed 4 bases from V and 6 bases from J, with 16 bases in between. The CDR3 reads CASSRGWQGAQPQHF. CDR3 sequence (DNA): TGCGCCAGCAGCCGAGGTTGGCAGGGCGCTCAGCCCCAGCATTTT.

The CDR3 spells CASSQAGTLAGELFF. The CDR3 DNA sequence: TGTGCCAGCAGCCAAGCCGGGACTCTCGCCGGGGAGCTGTTTTTT. The chain uses TRBV4-2 and TRBJ2-2, with D maybe TRBD2 (6 bases). Looked up from germline, CDR1 is LGHNA and CDR2 is YNFKEQ. V was clipped by 1 base and J by 6 bases, with 12 bases between them. The CDR3 contains 15 residues.

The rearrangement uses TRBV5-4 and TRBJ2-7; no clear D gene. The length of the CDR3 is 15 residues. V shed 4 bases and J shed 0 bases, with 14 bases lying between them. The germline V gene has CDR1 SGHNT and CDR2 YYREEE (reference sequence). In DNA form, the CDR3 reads TGTGCCAGCAGCCCCCAGGTAGGCTTCTCCTACGAGCAGTACTTC. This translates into CASSPQVGFSYEQYF.